This T cell receptor beta chain appears in the sequencing data of a study of cytomegalovirus exposure and HLA in healthy donors. Study-wide context: The Caucasian-associated ancestry cluster held more than 80% of 350 to 450 genotyped donors. Study-level results: CMV serostatus was the only immune exposure information that was available.

This CDR3 comprises 15 residues. Trimming stripped 6 bases from V and 1 base from J, with 14 bases between. Germline lookup yields CDR1 WSHSY and CDR2 SAAADI. Donors had nominal health at sampling but likely had unrecorded immune exposures. This clone was picked up a small number of times. Its antigen is undetermined. The PCR employed 60 Vbeta primers together with 13 Jbeta primers. Some clones are missing from TCRdb's copy, which holds only in-frame ones; the method was immunoSEQ multiplex PCR. The data show approximately 6,800 clones, roughly half seen once. Source material: PBMCs. The chain recombines TRBV10-2 with TRBJ2-3; maybe TRBD2 (6 bases). The TCR comes from a man aged 25 to 45 in good health and CMV-seropositive. The CDR3 DNA follows: TGCGCCAGCAGAAACGAGGGCGGGGGCACAGATACGCAGTATTTT. Amino acid sequence: CASRNEGGGTDTQYF.